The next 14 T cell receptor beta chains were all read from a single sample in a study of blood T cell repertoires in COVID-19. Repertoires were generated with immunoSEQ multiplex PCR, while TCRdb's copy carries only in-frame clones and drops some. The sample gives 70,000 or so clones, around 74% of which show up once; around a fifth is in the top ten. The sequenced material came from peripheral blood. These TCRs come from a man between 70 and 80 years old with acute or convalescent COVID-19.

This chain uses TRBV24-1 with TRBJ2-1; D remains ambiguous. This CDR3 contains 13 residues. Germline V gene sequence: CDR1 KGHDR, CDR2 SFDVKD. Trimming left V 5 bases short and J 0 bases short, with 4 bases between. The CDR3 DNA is TGTGCCACCAGTGGCAGCTCCTACAATGAGCAGTTCTTC. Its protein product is CATSGSSYNEQFF.

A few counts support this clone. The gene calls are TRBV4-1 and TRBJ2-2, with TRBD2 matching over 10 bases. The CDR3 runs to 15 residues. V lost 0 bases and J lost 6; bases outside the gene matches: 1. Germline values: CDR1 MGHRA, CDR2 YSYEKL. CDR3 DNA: TGCGCCAGCAGCCAAGACCTAGCGGGAGCCGGGGAGCTGTTTTTT. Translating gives CASSQDLAGAGELFF.

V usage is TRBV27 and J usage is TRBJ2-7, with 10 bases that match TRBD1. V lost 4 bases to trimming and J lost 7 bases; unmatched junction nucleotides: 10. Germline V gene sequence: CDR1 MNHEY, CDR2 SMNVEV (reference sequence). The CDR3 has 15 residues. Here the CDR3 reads CASSSAGTGVEEQYF. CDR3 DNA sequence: TGTGCCAGCAGTTCGGCCGGGACAGGGGTGGAAGAGCAGTACTTC.

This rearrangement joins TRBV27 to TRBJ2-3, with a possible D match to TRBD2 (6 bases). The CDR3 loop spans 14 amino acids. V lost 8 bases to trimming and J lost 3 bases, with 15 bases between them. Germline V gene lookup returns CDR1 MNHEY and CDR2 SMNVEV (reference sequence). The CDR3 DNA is TGTGCCAGCCGTGGCGGGATCCGGACAGATACGCAGTATTTT. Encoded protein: CASRGGIRTDTQYF.

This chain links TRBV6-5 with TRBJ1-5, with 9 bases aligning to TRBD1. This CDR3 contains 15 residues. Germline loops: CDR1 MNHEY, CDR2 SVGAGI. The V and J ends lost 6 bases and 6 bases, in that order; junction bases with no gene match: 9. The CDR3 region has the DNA TGTGCCAGCAGACCACAGGGGGCGAAGAGTCAGCCCCAGCATTTT. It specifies CASRPQGAKSQPQHF.

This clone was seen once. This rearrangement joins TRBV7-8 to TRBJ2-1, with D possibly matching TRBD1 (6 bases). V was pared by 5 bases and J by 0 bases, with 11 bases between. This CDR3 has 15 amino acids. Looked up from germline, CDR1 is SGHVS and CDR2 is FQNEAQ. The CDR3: CASSVTGSSYNEQFF. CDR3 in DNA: TGTGCCAGCAGCGTAACAGGGAGCTCCTACAATGAGCAGTTCTTC.

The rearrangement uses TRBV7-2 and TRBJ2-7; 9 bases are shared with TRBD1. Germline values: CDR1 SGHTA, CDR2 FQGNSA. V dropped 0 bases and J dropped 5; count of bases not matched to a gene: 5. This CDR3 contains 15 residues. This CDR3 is CASSLASGQGHEQYF. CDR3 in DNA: TGTGCCAGCAGCTTAGCGTCGGGACAGGGACACGAGCAGTACTTC.

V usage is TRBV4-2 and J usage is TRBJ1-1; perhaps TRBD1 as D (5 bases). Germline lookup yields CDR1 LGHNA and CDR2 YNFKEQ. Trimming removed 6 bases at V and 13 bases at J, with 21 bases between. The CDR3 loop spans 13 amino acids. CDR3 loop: CASSSPVQGGIFF. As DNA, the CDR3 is TGTGCCAGCAGTTCCCCTGTGCAGGGCGGTATTTTCTTT.

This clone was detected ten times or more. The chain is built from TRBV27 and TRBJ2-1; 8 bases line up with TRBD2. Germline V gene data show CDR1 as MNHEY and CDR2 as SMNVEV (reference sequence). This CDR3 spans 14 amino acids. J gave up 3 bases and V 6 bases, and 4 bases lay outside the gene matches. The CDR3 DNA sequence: TGTGCCAGCAGCCCCGGGGGGGGCTACAATGAGCAGTTCTTC. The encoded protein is CASSPGGGYNEQFF.

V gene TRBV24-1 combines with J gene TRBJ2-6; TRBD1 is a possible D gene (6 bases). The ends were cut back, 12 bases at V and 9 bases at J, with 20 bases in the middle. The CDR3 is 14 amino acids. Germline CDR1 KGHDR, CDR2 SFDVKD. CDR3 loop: CAVGPTGVLNVLTF. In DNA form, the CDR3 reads TGTGCCGTAGGCCCGACAGGAGTTCTCAACGTCCTGACTTTC.

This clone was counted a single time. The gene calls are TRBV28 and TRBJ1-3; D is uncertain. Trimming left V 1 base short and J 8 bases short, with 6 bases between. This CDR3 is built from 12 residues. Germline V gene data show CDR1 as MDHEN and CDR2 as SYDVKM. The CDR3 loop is CASSLSGDTIYF. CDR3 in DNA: TGTGCCAGCAGTTTATCCGGGGACACCATATATTTT.

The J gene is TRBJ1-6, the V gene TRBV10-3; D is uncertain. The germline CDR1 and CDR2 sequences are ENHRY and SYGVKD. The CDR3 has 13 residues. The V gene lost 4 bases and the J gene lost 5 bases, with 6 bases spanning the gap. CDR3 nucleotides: TGTGCCATCAGTGTACAAGATAATTCACCCCTCCACTTT. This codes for CAISVQDNSPLHF.

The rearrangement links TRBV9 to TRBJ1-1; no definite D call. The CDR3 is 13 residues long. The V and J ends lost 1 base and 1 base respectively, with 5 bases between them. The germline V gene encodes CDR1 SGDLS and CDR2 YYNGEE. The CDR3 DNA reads TGTGCCAGCAGCGTAACACGGAACACTGAAGCTTTCTTT. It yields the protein CASSVTRNTEAFF.

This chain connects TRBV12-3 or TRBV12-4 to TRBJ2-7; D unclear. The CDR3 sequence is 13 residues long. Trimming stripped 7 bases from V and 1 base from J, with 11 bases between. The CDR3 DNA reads TGTGCCAGCAATCCCGGTGCGTCCTACGAGCAGTACTTC. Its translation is CASNPGASYEQYF.